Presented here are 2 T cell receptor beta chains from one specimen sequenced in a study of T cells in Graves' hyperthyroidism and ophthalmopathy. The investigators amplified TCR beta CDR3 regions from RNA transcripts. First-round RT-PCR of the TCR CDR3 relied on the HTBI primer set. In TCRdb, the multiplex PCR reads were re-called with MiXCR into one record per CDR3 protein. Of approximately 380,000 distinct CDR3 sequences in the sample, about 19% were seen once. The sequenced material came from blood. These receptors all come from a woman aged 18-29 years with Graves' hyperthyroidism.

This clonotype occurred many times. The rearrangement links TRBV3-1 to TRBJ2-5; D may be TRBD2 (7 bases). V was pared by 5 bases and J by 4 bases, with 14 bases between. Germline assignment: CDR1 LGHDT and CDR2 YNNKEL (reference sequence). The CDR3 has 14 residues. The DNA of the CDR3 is TGTGCCAGCAGCGAAAAGGGGGGGCGAGAGACCCAGTACTTC. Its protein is CASSEKGGRETQYF.

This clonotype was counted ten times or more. The CDR3 reads CASSPSRGTDTQYF. CDR3 DNA: TGTGCCAGCAGTCCCTCCCGGGGCACAGATACGCAGTATTTT. The gene calls are TRBV27 and TRBJ2-3; the D is unclear. The CDR3 spans 14 residues. Germline V gene data show CDR1 as MNHEY and CDR2 as SMNVEV (reference sequence). Trimming took off 5 bases at V and 1 base at J, with 10 bases between the two ends.